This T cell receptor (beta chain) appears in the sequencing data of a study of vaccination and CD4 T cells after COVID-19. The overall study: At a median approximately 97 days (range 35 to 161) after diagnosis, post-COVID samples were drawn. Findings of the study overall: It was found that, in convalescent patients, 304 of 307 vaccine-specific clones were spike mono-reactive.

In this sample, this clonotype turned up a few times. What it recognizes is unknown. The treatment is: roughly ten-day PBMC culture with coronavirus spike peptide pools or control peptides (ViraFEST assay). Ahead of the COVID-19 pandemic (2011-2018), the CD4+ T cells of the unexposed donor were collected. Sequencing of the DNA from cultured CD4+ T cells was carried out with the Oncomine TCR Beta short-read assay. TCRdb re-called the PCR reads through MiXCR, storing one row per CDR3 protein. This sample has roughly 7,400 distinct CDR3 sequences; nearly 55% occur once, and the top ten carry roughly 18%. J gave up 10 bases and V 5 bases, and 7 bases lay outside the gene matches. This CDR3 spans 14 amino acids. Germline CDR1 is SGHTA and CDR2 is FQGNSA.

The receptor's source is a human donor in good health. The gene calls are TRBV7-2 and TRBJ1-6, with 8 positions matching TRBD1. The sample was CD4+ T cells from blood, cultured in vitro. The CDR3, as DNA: TGTGCCAGCAGCGAAGGACAGGGACGGTCACCCCTCCACTTT. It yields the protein CASSEGQGRSPLHF.